Reported below is one T cell receptor beta chain. Autologous stem cell transplantation was followed by relapse in every patient, and brentuximab vedotin exposure varied. The data were taken from a study of PD-1 blockade in classical Hodgkin lymphoma. Measured with immunoSEQ multiplex PCR; TCRdb has only the in-frame clones, and not every one. Among fewer than 90,000 clones listed, approximately 88% were seen once. Germline assignment: CDR1 SGHTS and CDR2 YDEGEE. The CDR3 contains 11 residues. Trimming stripped 0 bases from V and 7 bases from J, with 4 bases between. The receptor's source is a human donor with classical Hodgkin lymphoma. Specimen: peripheral blood mononuclear cells (PBMCs), collected at baseline. V is TRBV5-8 and J is TRBJ1-2, with unresolved D. The CDR3 reads CASSLVSGYTF. CDR3 coding DNA: TGTGCCAGCAGCTTGGTATCTGGCTACACCTTC.